This TCR beta chain was recovered during a study of PD-1 blockade in classical Hodgkin lymphoma. Study details: Every 2 weeks, patients got 3 mg/kg intravenous nivolumab.

CDR1 and CDR2 from the germline V gene are LNHDA and SQIVND (reference sequence). Trimming stripped 5 bases from V and 5 bases from J, with 16 bases between. CDR3 length equals 15 residues. On this clone: Its antigen is not identified.

Overall study results and limits: Patients starting nivolumab less than 1 year after ASCT had lower diversity and were excluded from later analyses. TCR diversity at baseline was reported to be reduced in newly diagnosed patients relative to healthy donors. The CD4+ diversity rise by C4D1 was clearest in complete responders.

Following autologous stem cell transplantation, relapse occurred in every patient, and exposure to brentuximab vedotin varied. TCRdb's table, derived via immunoSEQ multiplex PCR, lists solely in-frame clones and lacks some. This table has tens of thousands of clones, over 70% appearing once. This TCR came from a human donor with classical Hodgkin lymphoma. Sequencing was performed on peripheral blood mononuclear cells (PBMCs), taken at baseline. The rearrangement links TRBV19 to TRBJ1-5; a weak D match, TRBD1 (6 bases). The CDR3 DNA reads as TGTGCCAGTAGTGTCCCACAGGGACTGGATCAGCCCCAGCATTTT. Its protein is CASSVPQGLDQPQHF.